This TCR beta chain is drawn from a study of naive and memory T cell subsets. Study-level points and caveats: This RNA-based method may be sensitive to activation-related transcript changes.

Trimming stripped 6 bases from V and 4 bases from J, with 16 bases between. The CDR3 is 15 amino acids. TCR cDNA received a 3' ligated oligonucleotide that carried a UMI. Adult healthy volunteers gave 2.5 ml peripheral blood for whole-blood RNA. Input was about 1 to 1,100 ng of DNase-treated total RNA without cell sorting. The SP2 primer and nested alpha and beta constant region primers amplified ligated cDNA in four rounds. Reverse transcription of blood and skin TCR RNA was primed at alpha and beta constant regions. TCRdb analysed the 5' RACE reads with MiXCR anew, one entry per CDR3 protein. This sample yields more than 55,000 distinct CDR3 sequences, of which 7.6% are seen a single time; roughly 8.9% belongs to the top ten. There are a few counts of this clonotype. Its target is not known.

V and J are TRBV12-3 or TRBV12-4 and TRBJ1-3; D unresolved. This clonotype was sampled from a female donor in good health. The CDR3: CASRAKGRWGNTIYF. CDR3 DNA: TGTGCCAGCAGGGCCAAAGGGAGATGGGGAAACACCATATATTTT.